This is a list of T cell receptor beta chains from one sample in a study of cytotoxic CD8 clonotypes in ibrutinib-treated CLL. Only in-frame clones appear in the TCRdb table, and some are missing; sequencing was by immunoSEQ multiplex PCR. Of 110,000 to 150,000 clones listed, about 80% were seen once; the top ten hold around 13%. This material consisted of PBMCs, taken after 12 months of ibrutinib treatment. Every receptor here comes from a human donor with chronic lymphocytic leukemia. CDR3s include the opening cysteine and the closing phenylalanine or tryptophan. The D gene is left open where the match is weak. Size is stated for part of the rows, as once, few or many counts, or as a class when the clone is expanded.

CDR3 protein: CASSQDPGAGTYEQYF
CDR3 DNA: TGCGCCAGCAGCCAAGACCCGGGTGCGGGAACCTACGAGCAGTACTTC
J gene: TRBJ2-7
D gene: .
clone size: .
CDR3 length: 16
V gene: TRBV4-3

CDR3 protein: CAARQGGTEAFF
CDR3 DNA: TGTGCCGCAAGGCAGGGGGGAACTGAAGCTTTCTTT
J gene: TRBJ1-1
D gene: TRBD1
clone size: .
CDR3 length: 12
V gene: TRBV6-1

CDR3 protein: CASSLVASGHYNEQFF
CDR3 DNA: TGCGCCAGCAGCTTGGTGGCTAGCGGCCACTACAATGAGCAGTTCTTC
J gene: TRBJ2-1
D gene: TRBD2
clone size: few
CDR3 length: 16
V gene: TRBV5-1

CDR3 protein: CASSFTGTHYEQYF
CDR3 DNA: TGTGCCAGCAGCTTTACCGGGACGCACTACGAGCAGTACTTC
J gene: TRBJ2-7
D gene: .
clone size: .
CDR3 length: 14
V gene: TRBV28

CDR3 protein: CASSQLAGGSTDTQYF
CDR3 DNA: TGCGCCAGCAGCCAATTAGCGGGAGGTTCCACAGATACGCAGTATTTT
J gene: TRBJ2-3
D gene: TRBD2
clone size: .
CDR3 length: 16
V gene: TRBV4-3

CDR3 protein: CASTGQGRDTQYF
CDR3 DNA: TGTGCCAGCACAGGACAGGGACGAGATACGCAGTATTTT
J gene: TRBJ2-3
D gene: TRBD1
clone size: .
CDR3 length: 13
V gene: TRBV2

CDR3 protein: CASSLARVGVNEQFF
CDR3 DNA: TGTGCCAGCAGCTTAGCCAGGGTCGGTGTCAATGAGCAGTTCTTC
J gene: TRBJ2-1
D gene: .
clone size: .
CDR3 length: 15
V gene: TRBV11-2

CDR3 protein: CASSTRGRGALNTEAFF
CDR3 DNA: TGTGCCAGCAGCACCCGGGGCCGGGGGGCCTTGAACACTGAAGCTTTCTTT
J gene: TRBJ1-1
D gene: .
clone size: once
CDR3 length: 17
V gene: TRBV28

CDR3 protein: CASSVPMGELRDQETQYF
CDR3 DNA: TGTGCCAGCAGCGTACCAATGGGGGAACTAAGGGACCAAGAGACCCAGTACTTC
J gene: TRBJ2-5
D gene: .
clone size: .
CDR3 length: 18
V gene: TRBV9

CDR3 protein: CASSLGGDYGYTF
CDR3 DNA: TGTGCCAGCAGCTTGGGGGGAGACTATGGCTACACCTTC
J gene: TRBJ1-2
D gene: .
clone size: few
CDR3 length: 13
V gene: TRBV9

CDR3 protein: CASRTGEAYGYTF
CDR3 DNA: TGTGCCAGCAGGACCGGAGAGGCCTATGGCTACACCTTC
J gene: TRBJ1-2
D gene: .
clone size: .
CDR3 length: 13
V gene: TRBV6-5

CDR3 protein: CASSHEWTSGRAAETQYF
CDR3 DNA: TGTGCCAGCAGCCACGAGTGGACTAGCGGGAGGGCCGCAGAGACCCAGTACTTC
J gene: TRBJ2-5
D gene: TRBD2
clone size: once
CDR3 length: 18
V gene: TRBV4-2

CDR3 protein: CASRFSSGLPGEQYF
CDR3 DNA: TGTGCCAGCAGGTTCTCTAGCGGGCTACCGGGCGAGCAGTACTTC
J gene: TRBJ2-7
D gene: TRBD2
clone size: .
CDR3 length: 15
V gene: TRBV28

CDR3 protein: CASSPLRSSDSYEQYF
CDR3 DNA: TGTGCCAGCTCACCACTTCGGTCTAGCGACAGTTACGAGCAGTACTTC
J gene: TRBJ2-7
D gene: .
clone size: .
CDR3 length: 16
V gene: TRBV18

CDR3 protein: CASSTDRGYEQYF
CDR3 DNA: TGCGCCAGCAGCACGGACAGGGGGTACGAGCAGTACTTC
J gene: TRBJ2-7
D gene: TRBD1
clone size: .
CDR3 length: 13
V gene: TRBV5-1

CDR3 protein: CASSATSGRADTGELFF
CDR3 DNA: TGCGCCAGCAGCGCCACTAGCGGGAGAGCGGACACCGGGGAGCTGTTTTTT
J gene: TRBJ2-2
D gene: TRBD2
clone size: once
CDR3 length: 17
V gene: TRBV5-1

CDR3 protein: CASSDGLAIYEQYF
CDR3 DNA: TGCGCCAGCAGTGATGGACTAGCGATCTACGAGCAGTACTTC
J gene: TRBJ2-7
D gene: TRBD2
clone size: .
CDR3 length: 14
V gene: TRBV10-2

CDR3 protein: CASSLRLNTEAFF
CDR3 DNA: TGTGCCAGCAGCTTACGGCTGAACACTGAAGCTTTCTTT
J gene: TRBJ1-1
D gene: .
clone size: .
CDR3 length: 13
V gene: TRBV11-1

CDR3 protein: CASSPQGARETQYF
CDR3 DNA: TGTGCCAGCTCACCACAGGGGGCGAGGGAGACCCAGTACTTC
J gene: TRBJ2-5
D gene: TRBD1
clone size: once
CDR3 length: 14
V gene: TRBV18

CDR3 protein: CASSLGTGGMNTEAFF
CDR3 DNA: TGCGCCAGCAGCTTGGGGACAGGTGGGATGAACACTGAAGCTTTCTTT
J gene: TRBJ1-1
D gene: TRBD1
clone size: .
CDR3 length: 16
V gene: TRBV5-1

CDR3 protein: CASSQGYDRGKTQYF
CDR3 DNA: TGTGCCAGCAGCCAAGGTTATGACAGGGGGAAGACCCAGTACTTC
J gene: TRBJ2-5
D gene: TRBD1
clone size: .
CDR3 length: 15
V gene: TRBV4-2

CDR3 protein: CAWSEVGPQAQYF
CDR3 DNA: TGTGCCTGGAGCGAGGTGGGGCCCCAGGCCCAGTACTTC
J gene: TRBJ2-5
D gene: .
clone size: .
CDR3 length: 13
V gene: TRBV30

CDR3 protein: CASRKQGSQHYGYTF
CDR3 DNA: TGTGCCAGCAGAAAACAGGGGAGTCAGCACTATGGCTACACCTTC
J gene: TRBJ1-2
D gene: TRBD1
clone size: .
CDR3 length: 15
V gene: TRBV6-6

CDR3 protein: CATSRDWGDEQYF
CDR3 DNA: TGTGCCACCAGCAGAGATTGGGGGGACGAGCAGTACTTC
J gene: TRBJ2-7
D gene: .
clone size: .
CDR3 length: 13
V gene: TRBV15

CDR3 protein: CASSPTGPGEKLFF
CDR3 DNA: TGTGCCAGCAGCCCGACAGGCCCCGGGGAAAAACTGTTTTTT
J gene: TRBJ1-4
D gene: .
clone size: .
CDR3 length: 14
V gene: TRBV7-9

CDR3 protein: CASSLVGTAKNQPQHF
CDR3 DNA: TGTGCCAGCAGTTTAGTTGGGACAGCTAAAAATCAGCCCCAGCATTTT
J gene: TRBJ1-5
D gene: TRBD1
clone size: few
CDR3 length: 16
V gene: TRBV28

CDR3 protein: CASSRVAGDDEQFF
CDR3 DNA: TGTGCCAGCAGTAGAGTAGCGGGAGACGATGAGCAGTTCTTC
J gene: TRBJ2-1
D gene: TRBD2
clone size: .
CDR3 length: 14
V gene: TRBV27

CDR3 protein: CASSLSRGLYAEAFF
CDR3 DNA: TGTGCCAGCAGTTTATCCCGCGGACTGTACGCTGAAGCTTTCTTT
J gene: TRBJ1-1
D gene: .
clone size: .
CDR3 length: 15
V gene: TRBV28